These 7 T cell receptor beta chains originate from one sample sequenced in a study of blood T cell repertoires in COVID-19. Assay: immunoSEQ multiplex PCR; the TCRdb copy retains only in-frame clones and omits some. The table has 310,000 or so clones, roughly 84% seen once. Sequencing was carried out using peripheral blood. The receptors originated from a middle-aged man with active or convalescent COVID-19.

The V and J genes are TRBV6-5 and TRBJ1-6, with 7 bases fitting TRBD1. The ends lost 7 bases at V and 6 bases at J; junction bases unmatched: 6. CDR1 MNHEY and CDR2 SVGAGI come from the germline V gene. CDR3 length equals 14 residues. CDR3 loop: CASKPGQTNSPLHF. CDR3 in DNA: TGTGCCAGCAAACCGGGACAGACTAATTCACCCCTCCACTTT.

The CDR3 DNA is TGTGCCAGCAGTGAAGCCGACACCACCTCCTACGAGCAGTACTTC. Its protein product is CASSEADTTSYEQYF. This chain connects TRBV6-1 to TRBJ2-7; D gene uncertain. Germline V CDR1 and CDR2: MNHNS, SASEGT. V lost 0 bases to trimming and J lost 0 bases, with 9 bases between them. The CDR3 loop spans 15 amino acids.

The J gene is TRBJ1-2, the V gene TRBV28; D possibly corresponds to TRBD1 (6 bases). Germline-derived CDR1 and CDR2 are MDHEN and SYDVKM. This CDR3 contains 15 residues. Trimming left V 3 bases short and J 2 bases short, with 13 bases between. The CDR3 loop reads CASSFWAGANYGYTF. CDR3 DNA sequence: TGTGCCAGCAGTTTTTGGGCAGGGGCCAACTATGGCTACACCTTC.

The J gene is TRBJ1-5, the V gene TRBV19; TRBD1 is a possible D gene (6 bases). CDR1 and CDR2 from the germline V gene are LNHDA and SQIVND (reference sequence). This CDR3 spans 16 amino acids. Trimming cost V 6 bases and J 1 base, with 16 bases left between them. This CDR3 reads CASSPQGLWSNQPQHF. DNA of the CDR3: TGTGCCAGTAGCCCTCAGGGGTTGTGGAGCAATCAGCCCCAGCATTTT.

CDR3 protein: CASSAPGLAGFTDTQYF. In nucleotides, the CDR3 is TGTGCCAGCAGCGCGCCGGGACTAGCGGGCTTCACAGATACGCAGTATTTT. The chain uses TRBV9 and TRBJ2-3; 12 bases line up with TRBD2. Germline CDR1 and CDR2: SGDLS and YYNGEE. The V and J ends lost 3 bases and 2 bases, in that order; junction bases with no gene match: 7. This CDR3 region has 17 residues.

The chain links TRBV5-1 to TRBJ1-2, with 7 bases that match TRBD1. The CDR3 is made up of 14 amino acids. The V segment lost 0 bases and the J segment 7 bases; nucleotides outside the gene matches: 6. The V gene's germline CDR1 is SGHRS and CDR2 YFSETQ. CDR3 in DNA: TGCGCCAGCAGCTTGGAATCGACAGGGACTGGCTACACCTTC. It is translated as CASSLESTGTGYTF.

The gene calls are TRBV2 and TRBJ1-6; TRBD1 might be the D (5 bases). This CDR3 region has 13 residues. Trimming stripped 6 bases from V and 9 bases from J, with 12 bases between. Germline-derived CDR1 and CDR2 are SNHLY and FYNNEI. The CDR3 sequence is CASSGGRGSPLHF. The CDR3 bases are TGTGCCAGCAGCGGGGGGAGGGGTTCACCCCTCCACTTT.